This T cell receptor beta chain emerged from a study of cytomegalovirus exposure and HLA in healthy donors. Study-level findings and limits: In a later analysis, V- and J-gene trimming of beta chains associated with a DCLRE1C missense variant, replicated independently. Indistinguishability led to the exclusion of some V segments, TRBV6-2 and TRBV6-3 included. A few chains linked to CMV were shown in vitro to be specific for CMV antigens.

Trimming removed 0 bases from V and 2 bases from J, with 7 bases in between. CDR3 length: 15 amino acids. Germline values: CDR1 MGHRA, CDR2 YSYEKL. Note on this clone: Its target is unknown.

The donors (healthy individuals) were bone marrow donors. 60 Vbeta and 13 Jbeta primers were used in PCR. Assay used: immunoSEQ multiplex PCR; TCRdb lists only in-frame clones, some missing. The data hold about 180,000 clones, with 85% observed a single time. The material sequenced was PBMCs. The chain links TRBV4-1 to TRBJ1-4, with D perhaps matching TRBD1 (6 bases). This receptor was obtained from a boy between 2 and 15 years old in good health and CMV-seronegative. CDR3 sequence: CASSQDQGTNEKLFF. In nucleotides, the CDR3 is TGCGCCAGCAGCCAAGATCAGGGGACTAATGAAAAACTGTTTTTT.